The sequence of this T cell receptor beta chain was determined in a study of control samples from healthy donors and cancer patients. This CDR3 spans 15 amino acids. After removal of 0 bases from V and 2 bases from J, the junction contained 1 base not matched to a gene. CDR1 is SGHVS, CDR2 FNYEAQ, per germline. Generated by immunoSEQ multiplex PCR, the TCRdb table keeps only in-frame clones and is missing some. The data hold about 86,000 clones, with about 89% observed a single time. The sequenced sample was PBMCs. The sequence was collected from a woman aged 45-65 years with colorectal cancer. This chain connects TRBV7-6 to TRBJ2-1, with 7 bases aligning to TRBD1. The CDR3 DNA reads as TGTGCCAGCAGCTTAGCGGGACAGACCTACAATGAGCAGTTCTTC. It is translated as CASSLAGQTYNEQFF.